The sequence of this TCR beta chain was determined in a study of tumor and adjacent non-tumor tissue in lung cancer (dated by TCRdb to the late 2010s). A note on the overall study: Of the cohort, over 9 patients had adenocarcinoma, 2 had squamous cell carcinoma and 1 had small cell lung cancer. Bulk TCRbeta repertoires were compared between lung tumor tissue and matched distant non-tumor lung tissue obtained from more than twelve lung cancer patients. For each patient, one tumor sample and one normal lung sample were taken, giving a few dozen paired specimens that underwent TCRbeta CDR3 sequencing. The approximately 15 enrolled patients, of whom 10 were men and 5 were women, were aged about 31 to 85 years and were diagnosed with TNM stage I to III disease. Sequencing generated a total of approximately 130,000,000 productive TCRbeta reads, averaging around 4.2 million reads per sample.

Preparation of the library involved multiplex PCR. For sequencing, an Illumina HiSeq 2500 was employed. TCRbeta libraries were built by three rounds of nested PCR using primers (Table S4), following protocols modified from ARM-PCR. Before sequencing, PCR products of 200-500 bp were cut from the gel and purified using the QIAquick gel extraction kit. As for the original processing: Trimmomatic was used to clean the reads, FLASH merged the cleaned reads into complete CDR3 sequences, and MiTCR assigned the sequences to V(D)J germline segments. Clonal diversity was computed as the inverse Simpson's index with VDJtools. Productive reads were defined as in-frame sequences without a premature stop codon. The public reads were reprocessed in TCRdb via fastp at Q25 and MiXCR, keeping in-frame beta chains. For every CDR3 protein sequence, its rows merge into one entry that carries the most common genes and DNA. TCRdb, not the original authors, processed these V and J calls. In this sample the table shows 120,000 or so distinct CDR3 sequences, around three fifths of which occur a single time. The ten largest clonotypes hold around 13% of the sample.

The CDR3 measures 15 amino acids from cysteine to phenylalanine. Only the CDR3 portion is preserved as DNA: 45 bases, with reading frame beginning at the first base. Sequences SGHRS (CDR1) and YFSETQ (CDR2) are obtained from the germline V gene. Bulk unsorted tissue served as the source for RNA extraction, and RNA quality was assessed using a NanoDrop ND-1000 and an Agilent 2100. All donors had newly diagnosed lung cancer, had not received prior chemotherapy, and were admitted for thoracic surgery in China between August and November 2014. Anyone who had undergone radiotherapy or chemotherapy before, or who had another cancer at the same time, was left out of the study. Pieces of surgical tissue measuring roughly 1-2.2 cm3 were kept in RNAlater solution and held at -80 degrees C until needed. The study at large found these results: TCR diversity was significantly higher in younger patients, and higher tumor TCR diversity was associated with shorter overall and disease-free survival. In normal lung, the top 100 clones accounted for a significantly larger cumulative share of the repertoire than in tumor tissue. Because peripheral blood was not sequenced, the blood TCRbeta repertoires of the lung cancer patients in the study went unexamined. Tumor tissue showed significantly higher TCR diversity (inverse Simpson) than normal lung tissue, at roughly 390 vs 170 (P = 0.0075, Mann-Whitney U test). Neither the sequencing platform nor unique molecular identifiers are mentioned in the methods. The cohort had only roughly 14 patients, and the authors noted that larger samples and more detailed clinical data are needed.

Concerning this clonotype: Its antigen has not been determined. At one of its ends the junction is not consistent with the germline gene, which may arise from a read error.

The sequence was collected from a man aged 30 to 45 with non-small cell lung cancer. The receptor chain draws on TRBV5-1 and TRBJ2-2; the D segment might be TRBD1 or TRBD2, since each matches 5 bases. Sequenced: lung tumor tissue. The DNA sequence follows: TGCGTCAGCAGCTTGGACATGGCGGGCACCGGGGAGCTGTTTTTT. Protein translation: CVSSLDMAGTGELFF.